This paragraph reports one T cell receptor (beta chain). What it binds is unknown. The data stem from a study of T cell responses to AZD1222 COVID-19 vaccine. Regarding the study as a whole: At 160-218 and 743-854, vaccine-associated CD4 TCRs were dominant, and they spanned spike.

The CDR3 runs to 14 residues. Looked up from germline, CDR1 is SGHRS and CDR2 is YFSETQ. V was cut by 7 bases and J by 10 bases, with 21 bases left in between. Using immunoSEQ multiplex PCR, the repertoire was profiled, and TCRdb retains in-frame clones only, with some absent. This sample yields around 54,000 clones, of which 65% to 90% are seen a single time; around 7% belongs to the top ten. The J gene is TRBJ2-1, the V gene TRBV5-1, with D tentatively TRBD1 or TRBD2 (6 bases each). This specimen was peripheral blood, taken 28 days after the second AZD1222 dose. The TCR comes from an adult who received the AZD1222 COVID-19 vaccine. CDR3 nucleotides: TGCGCCAGCGGGGTATTCAACGGGGGCAACGAGCAGTTCTTC. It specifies CASGVFNGGNEQFF.